This T cell receptor beta chain was sequenced during a study of cytomegalovirus exposure and HLA in healthy donors. Findings and limits, study-wide: Rare TCR sequences dominated, though some public TCRs recurred in many donors. It was reported that the classifier diagnosed cytomegalovirus status with high specificity and sensitivity in both the original and validation cohorts. Researchers counted around 160 TCR beta chains as cytomegalovirus-associated.

In the case of this clone: What it binds is not known.

Profiled with immunoSEQ multiplex PCR; TCRdb holds only in-frame clones, not every one. The sample records 140,000 or so clones, roughly 86% being singletons. Germline V gene data show CDR1 as SGHDT and CDR2 as YYEEEE. The CDR3 length is 15 residues. J lost 0 bases, V lost 3 bases, and 3 bases had no gene match. The sequenced sample consisted of PBMCs. The TCR sequence derives from a man aged 18 to 30 in good health and CMV-seropositive. The chain carries TRBV5-6 and TRBJ2-7; TRBD2 aligns across 10 bases. The CDR3 loop is CASSSWTSGSYEQYF. The CDR3 DNA sequence: TGTGCCAGCAGCTCTTGGACTAGCGGCTCCTACGAGCAGTACTTC.